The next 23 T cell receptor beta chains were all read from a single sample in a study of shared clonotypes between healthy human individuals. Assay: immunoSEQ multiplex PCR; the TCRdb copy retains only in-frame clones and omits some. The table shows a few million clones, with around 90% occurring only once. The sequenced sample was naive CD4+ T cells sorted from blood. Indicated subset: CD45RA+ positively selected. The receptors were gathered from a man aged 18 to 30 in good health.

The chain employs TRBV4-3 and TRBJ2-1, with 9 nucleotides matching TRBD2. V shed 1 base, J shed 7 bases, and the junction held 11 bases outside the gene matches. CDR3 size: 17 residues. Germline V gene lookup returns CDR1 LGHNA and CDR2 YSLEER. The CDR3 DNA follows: TGCGCCAGCAGCCAAGTTAGCGGGAGCTCCCTTGTGAATGAGCAGTTCTTC. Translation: CASSQVSGSSLVNEQFF.

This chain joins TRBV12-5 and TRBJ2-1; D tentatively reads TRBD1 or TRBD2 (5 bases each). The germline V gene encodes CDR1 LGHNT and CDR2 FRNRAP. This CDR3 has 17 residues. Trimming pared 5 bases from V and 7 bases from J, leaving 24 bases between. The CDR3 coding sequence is TGTGCTAGTGGTAGCCGGGACCAAAACCCGAGATCGAATGAGCAGTTCTTC. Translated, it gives CASGSRDQNPRSNEQFF.

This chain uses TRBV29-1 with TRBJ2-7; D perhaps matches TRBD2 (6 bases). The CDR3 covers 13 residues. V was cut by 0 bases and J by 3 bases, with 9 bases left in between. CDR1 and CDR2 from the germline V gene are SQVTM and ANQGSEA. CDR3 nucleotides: TGCAGCGTTGAAGAGGGGACTCACTACGAGCAGTACTTC. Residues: CSVEEGTHYEQYF.

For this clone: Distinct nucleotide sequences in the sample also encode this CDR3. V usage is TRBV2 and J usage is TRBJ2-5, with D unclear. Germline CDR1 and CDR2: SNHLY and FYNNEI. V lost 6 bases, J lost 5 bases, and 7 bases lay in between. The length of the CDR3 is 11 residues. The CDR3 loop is CASSERETQYF. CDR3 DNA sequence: TGTGCCAGCAGCGAACGGGAGACCCAGTACTTC. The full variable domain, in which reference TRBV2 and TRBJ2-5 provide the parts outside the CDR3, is EPEVTQTPSHQVTQMGQEVILRCVPISNHLYFYWYRQILGQKVEFLVSFYNNEISEKSEIFDDQFSVERPDGSNFTLKIRSTKLEDSAMYFCASSERETQYFGPGTRLLVL.

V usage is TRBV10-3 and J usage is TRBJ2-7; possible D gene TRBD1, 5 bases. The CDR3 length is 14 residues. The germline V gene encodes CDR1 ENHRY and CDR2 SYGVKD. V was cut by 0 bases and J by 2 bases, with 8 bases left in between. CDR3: CAISESGVTYEQYF. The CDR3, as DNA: TGTGCCATCAGTGAGTCAGGGGTTACCTACGAGCAGTACTTC.

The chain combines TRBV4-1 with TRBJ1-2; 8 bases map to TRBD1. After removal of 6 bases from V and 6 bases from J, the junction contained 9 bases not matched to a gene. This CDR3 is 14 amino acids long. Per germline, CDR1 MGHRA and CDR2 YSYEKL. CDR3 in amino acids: CASRPEDRVNGYTF. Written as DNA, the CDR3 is TGCGCCAGCAGACCTGAGGACAGGGTAAATGGCTACACCTTC.

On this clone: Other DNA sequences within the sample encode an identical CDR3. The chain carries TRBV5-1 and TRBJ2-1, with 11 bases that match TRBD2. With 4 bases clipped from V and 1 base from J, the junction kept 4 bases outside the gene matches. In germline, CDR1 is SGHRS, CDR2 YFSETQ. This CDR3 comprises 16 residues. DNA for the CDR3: TGCGCCAGCAGCCCCGGGACTAGCGGTTCCTACAATGAGCAGTTCTTC. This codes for CASSPGTSGSYNEQFF.

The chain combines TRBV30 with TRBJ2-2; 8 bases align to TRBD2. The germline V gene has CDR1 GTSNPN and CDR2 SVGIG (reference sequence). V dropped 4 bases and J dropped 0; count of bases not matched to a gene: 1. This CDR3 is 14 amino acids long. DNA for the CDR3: TGTGCCTGGAACGGGGGGGCGAACACCGGGGAGCTGTTTTTT. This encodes CAWNGGANTGELFF.

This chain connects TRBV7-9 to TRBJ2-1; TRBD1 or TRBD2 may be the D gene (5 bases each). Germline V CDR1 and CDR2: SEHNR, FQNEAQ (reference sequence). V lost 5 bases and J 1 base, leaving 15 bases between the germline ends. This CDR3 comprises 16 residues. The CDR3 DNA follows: TGTGCCAGCAGCCCGAGGCGAGGGGTGTCCTACAATGAGCAGTTCTTC. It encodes CASSPRRGVSYNEQFF.

CDR3 region: CASSRDRVQETQYF. CDR3 sequence (DNA): TGTGCCAGCAGTCGGGACAGGGTCCAAGAGACCCAGTACTTC. V usage is TRBV6-1 and J usage is TRBJ2-5, with 9 positions matching TRBD1. The V gene's germline CDR1 is MNHNS and CDR2 SASEGT. The CDR3 covers 14 residues. With 5 bases clipped from V and 1 base from J, the junction kept 2 bases outside the gene matches.

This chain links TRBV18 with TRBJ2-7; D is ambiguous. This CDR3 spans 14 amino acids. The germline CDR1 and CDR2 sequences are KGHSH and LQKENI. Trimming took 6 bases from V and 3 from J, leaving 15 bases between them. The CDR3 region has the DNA TGTGCCAGCTCCCACGGCCACGATAACTACGAGCAGTACTTC. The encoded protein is CASSHGHDNYEQYF.

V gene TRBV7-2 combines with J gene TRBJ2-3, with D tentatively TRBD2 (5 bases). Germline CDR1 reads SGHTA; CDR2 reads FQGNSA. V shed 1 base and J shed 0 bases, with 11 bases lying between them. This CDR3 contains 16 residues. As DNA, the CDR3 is TGTGCCAGCAGCTTAGGAGGGTTCTCTAGCACAGATACGCAGTATTTT. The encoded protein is CASSLGGFSSTDTQYF.

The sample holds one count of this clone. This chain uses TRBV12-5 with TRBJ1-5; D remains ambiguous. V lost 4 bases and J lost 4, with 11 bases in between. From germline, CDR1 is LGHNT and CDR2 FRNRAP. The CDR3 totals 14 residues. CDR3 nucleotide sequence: TGTGCTAGTGGTTCGTCCGTCCAAAATCAGCCCCAGCATTTT. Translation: CASGSSVQNQPQHF.

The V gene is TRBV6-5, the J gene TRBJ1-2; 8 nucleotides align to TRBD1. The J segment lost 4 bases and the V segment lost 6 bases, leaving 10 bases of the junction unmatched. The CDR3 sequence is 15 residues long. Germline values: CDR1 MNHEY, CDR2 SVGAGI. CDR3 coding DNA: TGTGCCAGCAGAGGACAGGGAGAGGAAACCTATGGCTACACCTTC. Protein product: CASRGQGEETYGYTF.

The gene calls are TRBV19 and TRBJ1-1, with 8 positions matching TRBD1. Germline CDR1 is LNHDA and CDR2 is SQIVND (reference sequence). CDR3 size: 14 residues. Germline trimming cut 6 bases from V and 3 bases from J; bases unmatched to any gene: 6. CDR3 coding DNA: TGTGCCAGTAGGGGGACAGGTATTGACACTGAAGCTTTCTTT. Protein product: CASRGTGIDTEAFF.

DNA of the CDR3: TGTGCCAGCAGCCCTCGACTAGCGGGGACCAATGAGCAGTTCTTC. Its protein product is CASSPRLAGTNEQFF. The J gene is TRBJ2-1, the V gene TRBV5-5, with 11 bases lining up with TRBD2. Germline lookup yields CDR1 SGHKS and CDR2 YYEKEE (reference sequence). The J segment lost 6 bases and the V segment lost 4 bases, leaving 6 bases of the junction unmatched. The CDR3 has 15 residues.

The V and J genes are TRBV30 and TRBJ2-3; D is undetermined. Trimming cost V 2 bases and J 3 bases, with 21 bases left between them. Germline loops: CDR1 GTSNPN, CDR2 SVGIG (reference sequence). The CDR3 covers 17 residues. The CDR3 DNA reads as TGTGCCTGGAGTTCCTTGGCTCTCGCGGTCGGAACAGATACGCAGTATTTT. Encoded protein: CAWSSLALAVGTDTQYF.

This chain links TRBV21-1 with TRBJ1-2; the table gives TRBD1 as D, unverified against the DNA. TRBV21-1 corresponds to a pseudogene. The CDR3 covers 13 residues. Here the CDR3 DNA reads TGTGCCAGCAGCAGCAGGGGCGACTATGGCTACACCTTC. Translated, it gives CASSSRGDYGYTF.

The CDR3, as DNA: TGTGCCAGCAGCGAGGGACAGGGCTATGAAAAACTGTTTTTT. It specifies CASSEGQGYEKLFF. J is TRBJ1-4 and V is TRBV9; 9 nucleotides line up with TRBD1. CDR3 size: 14 residues. The germline V gene has CDR1 SGDLS and CDR2 YYNGEE. The V gene end was trimmed by 3 bases and the J gene end by 6 bases; junction bases not matched to a gene: 3.

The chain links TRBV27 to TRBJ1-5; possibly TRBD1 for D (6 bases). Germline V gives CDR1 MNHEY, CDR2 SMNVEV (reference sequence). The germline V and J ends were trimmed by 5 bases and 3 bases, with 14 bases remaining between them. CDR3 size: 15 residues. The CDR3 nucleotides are TGTGCCAGCAGTCGGGTGGGGGGCGTCAATCAGCCCCAGCATTTT. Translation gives CASSRVGGVNQPQHF.

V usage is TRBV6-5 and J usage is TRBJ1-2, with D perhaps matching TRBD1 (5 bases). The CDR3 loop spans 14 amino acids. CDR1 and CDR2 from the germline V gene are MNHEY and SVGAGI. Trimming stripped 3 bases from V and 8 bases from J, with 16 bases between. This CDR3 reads CASSYSPGSGGYTF. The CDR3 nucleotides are TGTGCCAGCAGTTATTCTCCGGGATCAGGGGGCTACACCTTC.

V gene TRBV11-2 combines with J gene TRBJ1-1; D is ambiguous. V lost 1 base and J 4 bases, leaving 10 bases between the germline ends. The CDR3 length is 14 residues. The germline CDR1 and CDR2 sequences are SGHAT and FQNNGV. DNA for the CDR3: TGTGCCAGCAGCTTAGCGGTATTACCCACTGAAGCTTTCTTT. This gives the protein CASSLAVLPTEAFF.

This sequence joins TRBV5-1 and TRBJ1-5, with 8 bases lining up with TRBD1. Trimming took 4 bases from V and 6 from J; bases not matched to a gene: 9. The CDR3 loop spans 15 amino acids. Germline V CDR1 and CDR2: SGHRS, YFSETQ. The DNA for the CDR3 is TGCGCCAGCAGCCAGACGACAGGGGAGGGTCAGCCCCAGCATTTT. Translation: CASSQTTGEGQPQHF.